These 16 T cell receptor beta chains share one sample of origin, sequenced in a study of blood T cell repertoires in COVID-19. Using immunoSEQ multiplex PCR, the repertoire was profiled, and TCRdb retains in-frame clones only, with some absent. The profile shows about 140,000 clones, approximately 80% of them singletons. What was sequenced was peripheral blood. The receptors stem from a woman older than 75 in a cohort sampled during active or convalescent COVID-19.

The chain recombines TRBV5-1 with TRBJ1-2; 10 nucleotides agree with TRBD1. Looked up from germline, CDR1 is SGHRS and CDR2 is YFSETQ. The J segment lost 8 bases and the V segment lost 5 bases, leaving 3 bases of the junction unmatched. This CDR3 is 12 amino acids long. As DNA, the CDR3 is TGCGCCAGCAGAAGGACAGGGGGAGGCTACACCTTC. Translating it yields CASRRTGGGYTF.

The chain links TRBV19 to TRBJ2-7; 8 nucleotides align to TRBD1. Germline lookup yields CDR1 LNHDA and CDR2 SQIVND (reference sequence). CDR3 length: 14 residues. Trimming removed 5 bases from V and 3 bases from J; junction bases left unmatched: 6. The CDR3 region is CASSDAGQGYEQYF. The CDR3, as DNA: TGTGCCAGTAGTGATGCCGGACAGGGCTACGAGCAGTACTTC.

The rearrangement links TRBV7-2 to TRBJ1-5; D gene uncertain. The CDR3 runs 14 residues. The germline V and J ends were trimmed by 2 bases and 3 bases, with 8 bases remaining between them. Germline V lookup: CDR1 SGHTA, CDR2 FQGNSA. CDR3 protein: CASSLLPINQPQHF. DNA of the CDR3: TGTGCCAGCAGCTTATTACCTATCAATCAGCCCCAGCATTTT.

The V gene is TRBV9, the J gene TRBJ1-2; 7 nucleotides line up with TRBD1. The junction had 4 bases not matched to a gene; V was cut back by 0 bases and J by 5 bases. The germline gives CDR1 SGDLS, CDR2 YYNGEE. This CDR3 is 14 amino acids long. This CDR3 is CASSVGTGVYGYTF. The CDR3 DNA reads TGTGCCAGCAGCGTAGGCACAGGGGTTTATGGCTACACCTTC.

The chain is built from TRBV18 and TRBJ2-2; possible D gene TRBD2, 6 bases. The CDR3 is made up of 14 amino acids. Trimming pared 3 bases from V and 6 bases from J, leaving 11 bases between. Germline CDR1 reads KGHSH; CDR2 reads LQKENI. The CDR3 reads CASSPTRSSGELFF. The CDR3 DNA reads as TGTGCCAGCTCACCGACTAGGAGTTCCGGGGAGCTGTTTTTT.

V and J are TRBV7-2 and TRBJ2-5, with 7 bases matching TRBD2. In germline, CDR1 is SGHTA, CDR2 FQGNSA. The V gene end was trimmed by 0 bases and the J gene end by 2 bases; junction bases not matched to a gene: 3. This CDR3 comprises 15 residues. The CDR3 is CASSLALLAQETQYF. In DNA, the CDR3 is TGTGCCAGCAGCTTAGCGTTACTAGCGCAAGAGACCCAGTACTTC.

The J gene is TRBJ1-1, the V gene TRBV6-5; D gene ambiguous. The V gene lost 11 bases and the J gene lost 9 bases, with 19 bases spanning the gap. CDR3 size: 12 residues. Germline V CDR1 and CDR2: MNHEY, SVGAGI. The CDR3 region is CAVSGSAFQAFF. CDR3 coding DNA: TGTGCCGTCTCCGGGTCAGCGTTCCAAGCTTTCTTT.

This chain uses TRBV3-1 (or the pseudogene TRBV3-2) with TRBJ2-2; D is unresolved. Trimming stripped 4 bases from V and 1 base from J, with 13 bases between. The CDR3 sequence is 16 residues long. Germline V gene data show CDR1 as LGHDT and CDR2 as YNNKEL (reference sequence). The CDR3 region is CASSPSGWLNTGELFF. Written as DNA, the CDR3 is TGTGCCAGCAGCCCTTCAGGTTGGCTGAACACCGGGGAGCTGTTTTTT.

The CDR3 loop reads CASSPPGWNRVSTEAFF. DNA for the CDR3: TGTGCCAGCTCACCACCCGGCTGGAACAGGGTATCCACTGAAGCTTTCTTT. V is TRBV18 and J is TRBJ1-1; possibly TRBD1 for D (6 bases). Between the trimmed V and J ends, which lost 0 bases and 4 bases, there was a span of 18 bases. The CDR3 spans 17 residues. The V gene's germline CDR1 is KGHSH and CDR2 LQKENI.

V gene TRBV9 combines with J gene TRBJ1-2; D perhaps matches TRBD1 (5 bases). V was shortened by 3 bases and J by 4 bases, with 10 bases between the two germline ends. Per germline, CDR1 SGDLS and CDR2 YYNGEE. This CDR3 is built from 13 residues. CDR3 sequence reads: CASSAPGGYGYTF. The CDR3 DNA is TGTGCCAGCAGCGCCCCGGGGGGCTATGGCTACACCTTC.

This chain connects TRBV5-1 to TRBJ2-2; TRBD2 matches at 10 bases. V was pared by 4 bases and J by 0 bases, with 3 bases of the junction left unmatched. The CDR3 is 16 residues long. The germline V gene encodes CDR1 SGHRS and CDR2 YFSETQ. In DNA, the CDR3 is TGCGCCAGCAGCATAGCGGGGGGCGCGAACACCGGGGAGCTGTTTTTT. It codes for CASSIAGGANTGELFF.

This clone was seen a handful of times. The rearrangement joins TRBV9 to TRBJ2-7, with D possibly being TRBD2 (5 bases). CDR3 length: 14 residues. V lost 0 bases, J lost 2 bases, and 9 bases lay in between. Looked up from germline, CDR1 is SGDLS and CDR2 is YYNGEE. The chain's CDR3 is CASSVASPAYEQYF. For the CDR3, the DNA is TGTGCCAGCAGCGTAGCTAGCCCTGCCTACGAGCAGTACTTC.

J is TRBJ1-5 and V is TRBV19, with 7 bases aligning to TRBD1. In germline, CDR1 is LNHDA, CDR2 SQIVND (reference sequence). CDR3 length: 12 residues. V lost 8 bases to trimming and J lost 5 bases; unmatched junction nucleotides: 3. The CDR3 protein is CASRQGYQPQHF. In nucleotides, the CDR3 is TGTGCCAGTCGACAGGGCTATCAGCCCCAGCATTTT.

The V and J genes are TRBV5-6 and TRBJ1-5; TRBD1 matches at 11 bases. From germline, CDR1 is SGHDT and CDR2 YYEEEE. Trimming cost V 4 bases and J 2 bases; bases outside gene matches: 2. The length of the CDR3 is 15 residues. The CDR3 is CASSLGQGGNQPQHF. The CDR3 region has the DNA TGTGCCAGCAGCCTGGGACAGGGGGGCAATCAGCCCCAGCATTTT.

V is TRBV19 and J is TRBJ2-1, with D tentatively TRBD1 (5 bases). The CDR3 extends over 12 amino acids. The germline gives CDR1 LNHDA, CDR2 SQIVND (reference sequence). V lost 5 bases to trimming and J lost 9 bases, with 11 bases between them. DNA of the CDR3: TGTGCCAGTAGTGCCAGGGCGACTGAGCAGTTCTTC. It encodes CASSARATEQFF.

This chain connects TRBV29-1 to TRBJ2-1, with 12 bases identical to TRBD2. Per germline, CDR1 SQVTM and CDR2 ANQGSEA. J gave up 11 bases and V 0 bases, and 14 bases lay outside the gene matches. The CDR3 extends over 17 amino acids. Here the CDR3 DNA reads TGCAGCGTTGAAGACTCCGGACTAGCGGGGAGGCCCATGAAGCAGTTCTTC. Encoded protein: CSVEDSGLAGRPMKQFF.